What follows are 24 T cell receptor beta chains derived from one specimen sequenced in a study of T cell responses to AZD1222 COVID-19 vaccine. Libraries were prepared by immunoSEQ multiplex PCR; TCRdb keeps only in-frame clonotypes and omits some of them. Of approximately 79,000 clones listed, about 88% are singletons. The material sequenced was peripheral blood, taken on day 0 of AZD1222 vaccination. These receptor sequences come from an adult in good health.

The chain is built from TRBV12-3 or TRBV12-4 and TRBJ1-2; D might be TRBD1 (6 bases). There are 13 residues in the CDR3. V was clipped by 6 bases and J by 3 bases, with 11 bases between them. The CDR3 sequence: CASRTGQYYGYTF. For the CDR3, the DNA is TGTGCCAGCAGGACAGGCCAATACTATGGCTACACCTTC.

CDR3 DNA: TGTGCCAGTAGTATAGTAGGGAAGGACGTTACCACAGATACGCAGTATTTT. It yields the protein CASSIVGKDVTTDTQYF. V usage is TRBV19 and J usage is TRBJ2-3, with unresolved D. Trimming removed 1 base at V and 2 bases at J, with 16 bases between. Germline values: CDR1 LNHDA, CDR2 SQIVND (reference sequence). This CDR3 region has 17 residues.

This rearrangement joins TRBV19 to TRBJ1-1; D uncertain. CDR1 and CDR2 (germline): LNHDA, SQIVND (reference sequence). V was cut by 9 bases and J by 0 bases, with 14 bases left in between. The CDR3 runs 14 residues. Here the CDR3 reads CASTKGIMNTEAFF. In nucleotides, the CDR3 is TGTGCCAGCACAAAAGGGATTATGAACACTGAAGCTTTCTTT.

V and J are TRBV28 and TRBJ1-2; weak D call: TRBD1 (5 bases). This CDR3 spans 14 amino acids. The germline gives CDR1 MDHEN, CDR2 SYDVKM. V was pared by 8 bases and J by 8 bases, with 21 bases between. CDR3 coding DNA: TGTGCCAGCGGGGGGGTCCTATCTTTGGGCGGCTACACCTTC. Amino acid sequence: CASGGVLSLGGYTF.

The chain uses TRBV6-5 and TRBJ2-7, with D perhaps matching TRBD1 (6 bases). Germline V gene data show CDR1 as MNHEY and CDR2 as SVGAGI. V lost 4 bases and J lost 4, with 20 bases in between. The CDR3 runs 16 residues. This chain's CDR3 is CASSSQGGQHSYEQYF. The CDR3 DNA sequence: TGTGCCAGCAGTTCCCAAGGAGGACAGCATTCTTACGAGCAGTACTTC.

This clone was seen just once. The chain recombines TRBV7-5 with TRBJ2-7; TRBD2 reflects the table's D call only, with no check against the DNA. TRBV7-5 is marked as a pseudogene. The CDR3 totals 15 residues. Here the CDR3 DNA reads TGTGTCAGAAGCTTCACCGGGGTCCGCTCCTACGAGCAGTACTTC. This gives the protein CVRSFTGVRSYEQYF.

The chain combines TRBV3-1 (or the pseudogene TRBV3-2) with TRBJ2-7; D may match TRBD1 or TRBD2 (5 bases each). The CDR3 is made up of 14 amino acids. V was pared by 0 bases and J by 3 bases, with 9 bases between. From germline, CDR1 is LGHDT and CDR2 YNNKEL (reference sequence). The CDR3 sequence is CASSQEGRDYEQYF. As DNA, the CDR3 is TGTGCCAGCAGCCAAGAGGGACGGGACTACGAGCAGTACTTC.

The V and J genes are TRBV28 and TRBJ2-5; D not resolved. Germline CDR1 and CDR2: MDHEN and SYDVKM. The CDR3 covers 16 residues. Trimming stripped 2 bases from V and 1 base from J, with 14 bases between. The CDR3 spells CASSLGLSKFQETQYF. The DNA of the CDR3 is TGTGCCAGCAGTTTAGGCCTGTCTAAATTCCAAGAGACCCAGTACTTC.

The chain uses TRBV7-9 and TRBJ1-5; 11 bases are shared with TRBD1. CDR1 is SEHNR and CDR2 is FQNEAQ in the germline V gene (reference sequence). CDR3 length: 18 residues. V lost 4 bases, J lost 0 bases, and 8 bases stayed unmatched. The CDR3 DNA is TGTGCCAGCAGCTATGGGACAGGGGGAAAATATAGCAATCAGCCCCAGCATTTT. Its protein is CASSYGTGGKYSNQPQHF.

This chain uses TRBV11-1 with TRBJ2-2; 14 bases agree with TRBD2. The CDR3 runs to 16 residues. J was trimmed by 6 bases and V by 6 bases; bases with no gene match: 6. The V gene's germline CDR1 is SGHAT and CDR2 FQDESV (reference sequence). The CDR3 nucleotides are TGTGCCAGCAGGCCCGCGGGACTAGCGGGAGCCGGGGAGCTGTTTTTT. Translated, it gives CASRPAGLAGAGELFF.

This clone was observed a handful of times. The chain carries TRBV18 and TRBJ2-1, with D possibly being TRBD1 or TRBD2 (7 bases each). The CDR3 has 13 amino acids. Germline loops: CDR1 KGHSH, CDR2 LQKENI. V lost 5 bases and J 9 bases, leaving 14 bases between the germline ends. This CDR3 is CASSADREGEQFF. CDR3 in DNA: TGTGCCAGCTCAGCCGACAGGGAGGGTGAGCAGTTCTTC.

The chain recombines TRBV5-1 with TRBJ2-5, with D perhaps matching TRBD1 or TRBD2 (5 bases each). Trimming removed 4 bases from V and 7 bases from J, with 17 bases in between. Germline V gene lookup returns CDR1 SGHRS and CDR2 YFSETQ. This CDR3 contains 14 residues. CDR3 residues: CASSPSGNQGTQYF. Written as DNA, the CDR3 is TGCGCCAGCAGCCCCTCGGGGAATCAGGGGACCCAGTACTTC.

This clone has only one observation. The gene calls are TRBV7-3 and TRBJ2-3, with 7 positions matching TRBD1. Germline CDR1 is SGHTA and CDR2 is FQGTGA. The CDR3 has 14 residues. The V gene end was trimmed by 4 bases and the J gene end by 2 bases; junction bases not matched to a gene: 3. The CDR3 sequence: CASSSDRATDTQYF. CDR3 DNA: TGTGCCAGCAGCTCCGACAGGGCCACAGATACGCAGTATTTT.

V usage is TRBV12-3 or TRBV12-4 and J usage is TRBJ1-1, with D uncertain. V was cut by 5 bases and J by 4 bases, with 11 bases left in between. This CDR3 has 13 residues. DNA for the CDR3: TGTGCCAGCAGTCCCCGGTGGGCCACTGAAGCTTTCTTT. Translated: CASSPRWATEAFF.

V usage is TRBV6-5 and J usage is TRBJ2-3; D is unclear. The CDR3 spans 12 residues. Germline V gives CDR1 MNHEY, CDR2 SVGAGI. V gave up 10 bases and J gave up 1 base, with 9 bases separating them. The CDR3 is CATLSGTDTQYF. The CDR3 nucleotides are TGTGCCACCTTGTCCGGCACAGATACGCAGTATTTT.

The rearrangement uses TRBV3-1 (or the pseudogene TRBV3-2) and TRBJ2-3; D is unresolved. Germline CDR1 reads LGHDT; CDR2 reads YNNKEL (reference sequence). This CDR3 is built from 16 residues. V was clipped by 1 base and J by 0 bases, with 11 bases between them. The CDR3 is CASSQGTPTSTDTQYF. The CDR3 coding sequence is TGTGCCAGCAGCCAAGGGACGCCTACTAGCACAGATACGCAGTATTTT.

The rearrangement uses TRBV9 and TRBJ1-2; D uncertain. This CDR3 comprises 15 residues. The V gene lost 4 bases and the J gene lost 5 bases, with 18 bases spanning the gap. The V gene's germline CDR1 is SGDLS and CDR2 YYNGEE. The CDR3 region has the DNA TGTGCCAGCAGCACCCTCGGGAGATCAAGTTATGGCTACACCTTC. Translating it yields CASSTLGRSSYGYTF.

The chain is built from TRBV23-1 and TRBJ1-5; D is uncertain. TRBV23-1 is an open reading frame whose function is uncertain. Trimming stripped 1 base from V and 7 bases from J, with 11 bases between. The CDR3 runs to 14 residues. The chain's CDR3 is CASSQWECGQPQHF. The CDR3 bases are TGCGCCAGCAGTCAATGGGAGTGTGGGCAGCCCCAGCATTTT.

The chain couples TRBV6-5 to TRBJ1-4; D is unresolved. Deletions cut 5 bases from V and 3 bases from J, with 10 bases between. The germline CDR1 and CDR2 sequences are MNHEY and SVGAGI. CDR3 length: 14 amino acids. The CDR3 here is CASSLGGSNEKLFF. CDR3 DNA: TGTGCCAGCAGTCTGGGAGGATCTAATGAAAAACTGTTTTTT.

The chain couples TRBV25-1 to TRBJ1-5; 9 bases match TRBD1. This CDR3 comprises 16 residues. Germline-derived CDR1 and CDR2 are MGHDK and SYGVNS. V shed 4 bases, J shed 4 bases, and the junction held 8 bases outside the gene matches. The CDR3 here is CASSGPGTGSNQPQHF. Here the CDR3 DNA reads TGTGCCAGCAGTGGTCCCGGGACAGGGAGTAATCAGCCCCAGCATTTT.

This clone was recorded only once. V and J are TRBV9 and TRBJ2-1, with 9 bases matching TRBD2. V lost 4 bases, J lost 7 bases, and 6 bases stayed unmatched. The length of the CDR3 is 14 residues. Germline values: CDR1 SGDLS, CDR2 YYNGEE. CDR3 nucleotide sequence: TGTGCCAGCAGCTTCAGGACTAGCGCGAATGAGCAGTTCTTC. It specifies CASSFRTSANEQFF.

The V and J genes are TRBV3-1 (or the pseudogene TRBV3-2) and TRBJ1-1; D call uncertain. The CDR3 loop spans 12 amino acids. The germline gives CDR1 LGHDT, CDR2 YNNKEL (reference sequence). V lost 0 bases, J lost 3 bases, and 2 bases lay in between. The CDR3 is CASSQEHTEAFF. CDR3 DNA: TGTGCCAGCAGCCAAGAGCACACTGAAGCTTTCTTT.

The genes are TRBV11-2 and TRBJ1-3; D gene ambiguous. Germline lookup yields CDR1 SGHAT and CDR2 FQNNGV. Trimming shortened V by 6 bases and J by 4 bases, and 13 bases separated the two germline ends. This CDR3 spans 14 amino acids. In DNA form, the CDR3 reads TGTGCCAGCAGGCCGGGAATACGGGGAAACACCATATATTTT. The encoded protein is CASRPGIRGNTIYF.

The chain is built from TRBV5-4 and TRBJ2-7; tentatively, D is TRBD2 (6 bases). The CDR3 sequence is 14 residues long. Germline V gives CDR1 SGHNT, CDR2 YYREEE (reference sequence). The V gene lost 3 bases and the J gene lost 6 bases, with 16 bases spanning the gap. Here the CDR3 DNA reads TGTGCCAGCAGCTCCGGGACTTCGCCACGCGAGCAGTACTTC. Translating gives CASSSGTSPREQYF.